Following are 2 T cell receptor beta chains from one sample sequenced in a study of T cell responses to AZD1222 COVID-19 vaccine. Libraries were prepared by immunoSEQ multiplex PCR; TCRdb keeps only in-frame clonotypes and omits some of them. The repertoire holds more than 150,000 clones, with 90% as singletons. This sample comprised peripheral blood, obtained on day 0 of AZD1222 vaccination. All receptors come from an adult in good health.

The chain has TRBV5-6 and TRBJ1-6, with TRBD1 matching 7 bases. Germline CDR1 SGHDT, CDR2 YYEEEE. The length of the CDR3 is 14 residues. Trimming cost V 4 bases and J 10 bases; bases outside gene matches: 8. The CDR3 DNA reads TGTGCCAGCAGCGGAGACAGGGTCGGATCACCCCTCCACTTT. Protein: CASSGDRVGSPLHF.

The chain employs TRBV18 and TRBJ2-2; D is unresolved. CDR1 is KGHSH, CDR2 LQKENI, per germline. The CDR3 covers 15 residues. V was clipped by 3 bases and J by 0 bases, with 8 bases between them. The CDR3 DNA reads as TGTGCCAGCTCACCTATTAACCCGAACACCGGGGAGCTGTTTTTT. Translated, it gives CASSPINPNTGELFF.